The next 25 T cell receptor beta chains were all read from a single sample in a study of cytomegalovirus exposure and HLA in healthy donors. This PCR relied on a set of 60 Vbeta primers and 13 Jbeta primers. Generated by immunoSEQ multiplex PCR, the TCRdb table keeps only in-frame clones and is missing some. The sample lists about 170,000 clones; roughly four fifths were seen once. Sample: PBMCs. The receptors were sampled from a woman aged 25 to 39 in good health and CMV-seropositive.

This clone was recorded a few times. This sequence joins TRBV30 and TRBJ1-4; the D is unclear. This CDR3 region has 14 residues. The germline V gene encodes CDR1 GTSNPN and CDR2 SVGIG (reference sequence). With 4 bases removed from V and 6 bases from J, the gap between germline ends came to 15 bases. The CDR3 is CAWTRRGLDEKLFF. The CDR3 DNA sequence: TGTGCCTGGACCCGCCGGGGATTAGATGAAAAACTGTTTTTT.

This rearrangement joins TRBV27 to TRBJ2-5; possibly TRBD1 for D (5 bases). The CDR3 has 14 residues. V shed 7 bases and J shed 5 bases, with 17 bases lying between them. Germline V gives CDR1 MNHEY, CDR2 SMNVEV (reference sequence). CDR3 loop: CASTPLGHKETQYF. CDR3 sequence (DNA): TGTGCCAGCACTCCCCTGGGGCATAAGGAGACCCAGTACTTC.

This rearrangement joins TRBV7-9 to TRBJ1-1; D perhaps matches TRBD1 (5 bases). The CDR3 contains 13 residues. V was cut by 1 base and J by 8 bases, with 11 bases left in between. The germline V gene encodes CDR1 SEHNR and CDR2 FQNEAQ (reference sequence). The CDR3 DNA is TGTGCCAGCAGCTTAGGGGGGGGGTGGGAAGCTTTCTTT. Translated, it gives CASSLGGGWEAFF.

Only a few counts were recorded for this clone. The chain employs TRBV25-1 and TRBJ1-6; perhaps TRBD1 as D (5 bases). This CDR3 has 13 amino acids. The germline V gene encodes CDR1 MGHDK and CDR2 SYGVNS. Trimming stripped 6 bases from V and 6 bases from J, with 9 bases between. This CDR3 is CASSGGGNSPLHF. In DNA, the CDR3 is TGTGCCAGCAGCGGCGGGGGTAATTCACCCCTCCACTTT.

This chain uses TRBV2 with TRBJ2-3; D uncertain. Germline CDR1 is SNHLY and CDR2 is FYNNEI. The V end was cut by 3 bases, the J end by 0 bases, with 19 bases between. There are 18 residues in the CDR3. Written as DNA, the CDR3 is TGTGCCAGCAGTGAGAGGCAATTATTGGCGGCTAGCACAGATACGCAGTATTTT. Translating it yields CASSERQLLAASTDTQYF.

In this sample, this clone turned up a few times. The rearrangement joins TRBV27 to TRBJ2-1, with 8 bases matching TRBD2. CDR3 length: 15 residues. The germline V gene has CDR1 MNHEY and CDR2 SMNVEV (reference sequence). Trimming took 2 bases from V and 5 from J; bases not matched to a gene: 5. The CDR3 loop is CASSLTGGVHNEQFF. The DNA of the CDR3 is TGTGCCAGCAGTTTAACGGGGGGGGTTCACAATGAGCAGTTCTTC.

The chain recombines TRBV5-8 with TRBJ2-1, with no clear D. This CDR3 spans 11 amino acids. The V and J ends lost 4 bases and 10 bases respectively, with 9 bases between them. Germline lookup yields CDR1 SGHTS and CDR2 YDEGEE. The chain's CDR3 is CASSVFGEQFF. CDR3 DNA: TGTGCCAGCAGCGTCTTCGGGGAGCAGTTCTTC. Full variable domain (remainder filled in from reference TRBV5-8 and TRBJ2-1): EAGVTQSPTHLIKTRGQQATLRCSPISGHTSVYWYQQALGLGLQFLLWYDEGEERNRGNFPPRFSGRQFPNYSSELNVNALELEDSALYLCASSVFGEQFFGPGTRLTVL.

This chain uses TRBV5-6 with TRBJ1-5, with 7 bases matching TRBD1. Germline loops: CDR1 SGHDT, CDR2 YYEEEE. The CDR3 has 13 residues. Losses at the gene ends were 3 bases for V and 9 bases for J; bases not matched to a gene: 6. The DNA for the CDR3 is TGTGCCAGCAGCTATCAGACAGGGACGCCCCAGCATTTT. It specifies CASSYQTGTPQHF.

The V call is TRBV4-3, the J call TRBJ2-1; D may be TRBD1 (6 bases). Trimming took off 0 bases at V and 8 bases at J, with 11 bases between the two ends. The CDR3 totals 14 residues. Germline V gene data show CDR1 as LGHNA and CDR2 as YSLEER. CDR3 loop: CASSQEGATHEQFF. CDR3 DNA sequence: TGCGCCAGCAGCCAAGAGGGGGCTACCCATGAGCAGTTCTTC.

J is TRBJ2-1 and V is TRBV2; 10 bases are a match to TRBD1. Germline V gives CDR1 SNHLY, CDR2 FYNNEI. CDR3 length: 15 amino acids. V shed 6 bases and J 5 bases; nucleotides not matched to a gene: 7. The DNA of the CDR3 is TGTGCCAGCAGACTCCGGGACAGGGGCGACAATGAGCAGTTCTTC. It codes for CASRLRDRGDNEQFF.

The CDR3 DNA reads as TGTGCCAGCAGCGGGGGGTCCTACGAGCAGTACTTC. It yields the protein CASSGGSYEQYF. The V gene is TRBV7-2, the J gene TRBJ2-7; D is perhaps TRBD2 (6 bases). V lost 5 bases, J lost 1 base, and 6 bases lay in between. The V gene's germline CDR1 is SGHTA and CDR2 FQGNSA. The CDR3 has 12 amino acids.

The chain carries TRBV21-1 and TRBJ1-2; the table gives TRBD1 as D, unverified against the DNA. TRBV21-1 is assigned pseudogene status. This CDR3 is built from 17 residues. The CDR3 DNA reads TGTGCCAGCAGCAAATGTATCGGGACAGCTGATAACTATGGCTACACCTTC. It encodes CASSKCIGTADNYGYTF.

The CDR3: CSVEPQGGKLFF. DNA for the CDR3: TGCAGCGTTGAACCCCAGGGAGGAAAACTGTTTTTT. The chain employs TRBV29-1 and TRBJ1-4; perhaps TRBD1 as D (5 bases). The CDR3 runs 12 residues. Per germline, CDR1 SQVTM and CDR2 ANQGSEA. The V and J ends lost 2 bases and 10 bases respectively, with 11 bases between them. Variable domain in full (rest from reference TRBV29-1 and TRBJ1-4): SAVISQKPSRDICQRGTSLTIQCQVDSQVTMMFWYRQQPGQSLTLIATANQGSEATYESGFVIDKFPISRPNLTFSTLTVSNMSPEDSSIYLCSVEPQGGKLFFGSGTQLSVL.

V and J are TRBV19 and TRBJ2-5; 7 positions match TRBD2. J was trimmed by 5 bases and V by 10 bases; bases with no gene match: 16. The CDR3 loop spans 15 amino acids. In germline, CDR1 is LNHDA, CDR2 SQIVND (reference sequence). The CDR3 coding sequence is TGTGCCACAACCCTGGGTCCGGGGGGTTGGGAGACCCAGTACTTC. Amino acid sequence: CATTLGPGGWETQYF.

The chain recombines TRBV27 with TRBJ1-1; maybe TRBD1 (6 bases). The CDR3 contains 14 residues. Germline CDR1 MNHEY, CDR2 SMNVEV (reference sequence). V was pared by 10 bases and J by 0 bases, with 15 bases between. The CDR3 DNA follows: TGTGCCACTAAGGACAGAATGATGAACACTGAAGCTTTCTTT. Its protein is CATKDRMMNTEAFF.

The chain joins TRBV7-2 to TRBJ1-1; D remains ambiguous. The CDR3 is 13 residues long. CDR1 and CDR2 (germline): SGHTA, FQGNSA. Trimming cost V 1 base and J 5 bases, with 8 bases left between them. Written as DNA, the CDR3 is TGTGCCAGCAGCTTAGTTCCGGAGACTGAAGCTTTCTTT. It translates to CASSLVPETEAFF.

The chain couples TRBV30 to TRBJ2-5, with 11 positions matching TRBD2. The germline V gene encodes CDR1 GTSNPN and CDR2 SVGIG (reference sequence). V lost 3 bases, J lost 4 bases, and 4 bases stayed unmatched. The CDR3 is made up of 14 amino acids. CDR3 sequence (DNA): TGTGCCTGGAGCCATAGCGGGAGGGTAGAGACCCAGTACTTC. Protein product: CAWSHSGRVETQYF.

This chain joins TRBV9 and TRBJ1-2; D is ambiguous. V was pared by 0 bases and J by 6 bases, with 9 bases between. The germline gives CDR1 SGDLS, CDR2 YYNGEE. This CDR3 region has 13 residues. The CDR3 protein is CASSVAGYHGYTF. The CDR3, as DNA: TGTGCCAGCAGCGTAGCAGGTTATCATGGCTACACCTTC.

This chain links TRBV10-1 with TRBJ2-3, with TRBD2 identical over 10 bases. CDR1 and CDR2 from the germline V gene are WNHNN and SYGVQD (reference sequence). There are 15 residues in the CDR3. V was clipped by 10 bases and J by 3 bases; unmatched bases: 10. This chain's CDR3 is CATATSGLSTDTQYF. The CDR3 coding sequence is TGCGCCACCGCGACTAGCGGGTTATCGACAGATACGCAGTATTTT.

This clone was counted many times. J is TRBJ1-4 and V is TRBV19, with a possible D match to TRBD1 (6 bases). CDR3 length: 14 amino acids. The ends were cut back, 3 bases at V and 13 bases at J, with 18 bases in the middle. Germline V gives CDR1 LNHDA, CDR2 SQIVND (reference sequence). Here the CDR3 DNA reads TGTGCCAGTAGTATGGTAGGGACACCGATCGGACTGTTTTTT. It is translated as CASSMVGTPIGLFF.

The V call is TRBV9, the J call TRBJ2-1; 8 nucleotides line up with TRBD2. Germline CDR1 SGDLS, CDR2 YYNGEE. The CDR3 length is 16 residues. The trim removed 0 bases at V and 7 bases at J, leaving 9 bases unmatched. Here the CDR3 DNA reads TGTGCCAGCAGCGTAGGGAGAGGAGGGACTAGTAATGAGCAGTTCTTC. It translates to CASSVGRGGTSNEQFF.

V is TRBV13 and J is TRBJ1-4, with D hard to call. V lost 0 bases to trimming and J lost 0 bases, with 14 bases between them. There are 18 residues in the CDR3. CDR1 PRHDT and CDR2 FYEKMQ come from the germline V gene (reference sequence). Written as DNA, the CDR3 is TGTGCCAGCAGCTTAGGACGGGTACTAGGTGCAACTAATGAAAAACTGTTTTTT. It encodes CASSLGRVLGATNEKLFF.

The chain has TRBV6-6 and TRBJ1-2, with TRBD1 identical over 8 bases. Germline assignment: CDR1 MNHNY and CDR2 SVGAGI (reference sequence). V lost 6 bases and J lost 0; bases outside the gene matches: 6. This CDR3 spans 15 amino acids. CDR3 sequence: CASSHGQGSNYGYTF. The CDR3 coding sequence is TGTGCCAGCAGCCACGGACAGGGATCTAACTATGGCTACACCTTC.

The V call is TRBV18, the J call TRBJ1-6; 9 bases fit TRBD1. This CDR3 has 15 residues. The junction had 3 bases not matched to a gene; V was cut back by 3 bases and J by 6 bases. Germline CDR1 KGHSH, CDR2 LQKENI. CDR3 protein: CASSPTGGGNSPLHF. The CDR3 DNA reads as TGTGCCAGCTCACCGACAGGGGGAGGTAATTCACCCCTCCACTTT.

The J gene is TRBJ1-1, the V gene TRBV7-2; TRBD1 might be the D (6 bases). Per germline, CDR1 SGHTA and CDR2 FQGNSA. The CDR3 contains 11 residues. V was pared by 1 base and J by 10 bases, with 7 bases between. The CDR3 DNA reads TGTGCCAGCAGCTTAGGGGGGCGAGCTTTCTTT. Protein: CASSLGGRAFF.